The 17 T cell receptor beta chains below all came from one sample that was sequenced in a study of OX40 agonist ivuxolimab in advanced cancers. Libraries were prepared by immunoSEQ multiplex PCR; TCRdb keeps only in-frame clonotypes and omits some of them. Of just over 50,000 clones in the sample, about 80% were seen once. Sample: CD4+ or CD8+ T cells sorted from blood, taken in a trial of the OX40 agonist ivuxolimab. The receptor source for this set is an adult with an advanced solid tumor such as melanoma, head and neck, liver or kidney cancer.

The CDR3 here is CASIPRRGQSWETQYF. The CDR3 DNA reads as TGTGCCAGCATCCCCAGGAGGGGACAGTCCTGGGAGACCCAGTACTTC. This chain links TRBV7-2 with TRBJ2-5, with D perhaps TRBD1 (7 bases). The germline gives CDR1 SGHTA, CDR2 FQGNSA. This CDR3 is built from 16 residues. Trimming pared 7 bases from V and 5 bases from J, leaving 23 bases between.

V is TRBV20-1 and J is TRBJ1-1; no clear D gene. Trimming removed 3 bases at V and 10 bases at J, with 12 bases between. The germline CDR1 and CDR2 sequences are DFQATT and SNEGSKA (reference sequence). CDR3 length: 11 residues. This CDR3 reads CSARDRRGAFF. In DNA form, the CDR3 reads TGCAGTGCTAGGGATAGGCGGGGAGCTTTCTTT.

The rearrangement uses TRBV9 and TRBJ2-7, with 8 bases lining up with TRBD2. The germline CDR1 and CDR2 sequences are SGDLS and YYNGEE. V lost 4 bases, J lost 3 bases, and 6 bases stayed unmatched. This CDR3 spans 14 amino acids. CDR3 in amino acids: CASSTSGGDYEQYF. In nucleotides, the CDR3 is TGTGCCAGCAGCACCTCCGGGGGGGACTACGAGCAGTACTTC.

The V and J genes are TRBV6-5 and TRBJ2-5, with D possibly being TRBD2 (5 bases). V was cut by 2 bases and J by 2 bases, with 12 bases left in between. The CDR3 contains 15 residues. Germline values: CDR1 MNHEY, CDR2 SVGAGI. As DNA, the CDR3 is TGTGCCAGCAGTTACCTGGTACCGGGGCAAGAGACCCAGTACTTC. It codes for CASSYLVPGQETQYF.

The chain employs TRBV19 and TRBJ2-1; D not certain. The CDR3 runs to 13 residues. The ends were cut back, 3 bases at V and 5 bases at J, with 8 bases in the middle. The V gene's germline CDR1 is LNHDA and CDR2 SQIVND (reference sequence). The CDR3 DNA reads TGTGCCAGTAGTATTGGCAGTAACAATGAGCAGTTCTTC. Amino acid sequence: CASSIGSNNEQFF.

The chain has TRBV15 and TRBJ2-7; the D gene is possibly TRBD1 (7 bases). The CDR3 is 16 amino acids. The V gene's germline CDR1 is LNHNV and CDR2 YYDKDF (reference sequence). V gave up 1 base and J gave up 1 base, with 14 bases separating them. CDR3 coding DNA: TGTGCCACCAGCAGAGGAGGAGGGGGCGCATCCTACGAGCAGTACTTC. This sequence encodes CATSRGGGGASYEQYF.

The V and J genes are TRBV11-2 and TRBJ2-7; 7 nucleotides align to TRBD2. The CDR3 covers 15 residues. V lost 4 bases to trimming and J lost 3 bases; unmatched junction nucleotides: 9. Germline lookup yields CDR1 SGHAT and CDR2 FQNNGV. The CDR3 reads CASSYTRGGDYEQYF. The CDR3 DNA follows: TGTGCCAGCAGCTACACCCGGGGAGGGGACTACGAGCAGTACTTC.

The chain has TRBV4-3 and TRBJ1-4, with a weak D call TRBD1 (5 bases). Trimming removed 0 bases at V and 6 bases at J, with 11 bases between. CDR1 and CDR2 (germline): LGHNA, YSLEER. The length of the CDR3 is 15 residues. The chain's CDR3 is CASSQDWGRHEKLFF. The CDR3 nucleotides read TGCGCCAGCAGCCAAGATTGGGGACGTCATGAAAAACTGTTTTTT.

The rearrangement uses TRBV9 and TRBJ2-5, with 9 bases that match TRBD1. Germline V gene sequence: CDR1 SGDLS, CDR2 YYNGEE. The CDR3 runs 15 residues. The junction had 6 bases not matched to a gene; V was cut back by 4 bases and J by 2 bases. The CDR3 region is CASSKGDRDQETQYF. The CDR3 DNA sequence: TGTGCCAGCAGCAAAGGGGACAGGGATCAAGAGACCCAGTACTTC.

The chain recombines TRBV28 with TRBJ1-3; 9 positions match TRBD1. CDR3 size: 16 residues. The ends lost 8 bases at V and 8 bases at J; junction bases unmatched: 16. Germline loops: CDR1 MDHEN, CDR2 SYDVKM. Here the CDR3 reads CASGTIRGQGIYTIYF. CDR3 DNA: TGTGCCAGCGGCACAATTCGGGGACAGGGTATATACACCATATATTTT. Supplemented by reference TRBV28 and TRBJ1-3, the full variable domain reads DVKVTQSSRYLVKRTGEKVFLECVQDMDHENMFWYRQDPGLGLRLIYFSYDVKMKEKGDIPEGYSVSREKKERFSLILESASTNQTSMYLCASGTIRGQGIYTIYFGEGSWLTVV.

This chain uses TRBV1 with TRBJ2-2; the table's D call, TRBD1, has no DNA check behind it. TRBV1 is noted as a pseudogene. The CDR3 length is 13 residues. The CDR3 DNA reads as TGCACCAGCAGATTCAGGTACGACGGGGAGCTGTTTTTT. It translates to CTSRFRYDGELFF.

This clone has just a few counts. The J gene is TRBJ1-6, the V gene TRBV7-2, with 8 bases that match TRBD1. CDR1 is SGHTA and CDR2 is FQGNSA in the germline V gene. The V gene end was trimmed by 3 bases and the J gene end by 9 bases; junction bases not matched to a gene: 1. The CDR3 loop spans 13 amino acids. DNA of the CDR3: TGTGCCAGCAGCTTCGGGACAGGTTCACCCCTCCACTTT. Amino acid sequence: CASSFGTGSPLHF.

This chain joins TRBV6-6 and TRBJ1-2; TRBD1 matches at 11 bases. V was pared by 0 bases and J by 7 bases, with 7 bases of the junction left unmatched. The CDR3 sequence is 16 residues long. Germline V gene data show CDR1 as MNHNY and CDR2 as SVGAGI (reference sequence). The CDR3 sequence: CASSYSEDRGRTGYTF. The CDR3 DNA reads as TGTGCCAGCAGTTACTCGGAGGACAGGGGGCGAACTGGCTACACCTTC.

This clone was picked up one time. The chain combines TRBV7-8 with TRBJ2-2; D is uncertain. The CDR3 contains 14 residues. The germline gives CDR1 SGHVS, CDR2 FQNEAQ. The V gene lost 4 bases and the J gene lost 4 bases, with 10 bases spanning the gap. The CDR3 loop reads CASSWGRTTGELFF. In nucleotides, the CDR3 is TGTGCCAGCAGCTGGGGTCGGACCACCGGGGAGCTGTTTTTT.

The chain combines TRBV5-1 with TRBJ2-3; D gene unclear. CDR1 and CDR2 from the germline V gene are SGHRS and YFSETQ. This CDR3 has 14 residues. Deletions cut 7 bases from V and 1 base from J, with 13 bases between. The CDR3 DNA reads as TGCGCCAGCGGCAACCTAGGAGGCACAGATACGCAGTATTTT. Encoded protein: CASGNLGGTDTQYF.

The J gene is TRBJ1-5, the V gene TRBV9; D possibly corresponds to TRBD1 (5 bases). CDR1 is SGDLS, CDR2 YYNGEE, per germline. The CDR3 covers 15 residues. V was shortened by 4 bases and J by 7 bases, with 18 bases between the two germline ends. The CDR3 DNA reads TGTGCCAGCAGCTCAAGTACAGGAGGCCTCCAGCCCCAGCATTTT. Translated, it gives CASSSSTGGLQPQHF.

This clone was counted only a few times. V gene TRBV5-1 combines with J gene TRBJ2-1; 7 bases are a match to TRBD1. The junction had 4 bases not matched to a gene; V was cut back by 0 bases and J by 1 base. This CDR3 contains 16 residues. CDR1 SGHRS and CDR2 YFSETQ come from the germline V gene. The CDR3, as DNA: TGCGCCAGCAGCTTGGCAACAGGGGTTTCCTACAATGAGCAGTTCTTC. As protein: CASSLATGVSYNEQFF.